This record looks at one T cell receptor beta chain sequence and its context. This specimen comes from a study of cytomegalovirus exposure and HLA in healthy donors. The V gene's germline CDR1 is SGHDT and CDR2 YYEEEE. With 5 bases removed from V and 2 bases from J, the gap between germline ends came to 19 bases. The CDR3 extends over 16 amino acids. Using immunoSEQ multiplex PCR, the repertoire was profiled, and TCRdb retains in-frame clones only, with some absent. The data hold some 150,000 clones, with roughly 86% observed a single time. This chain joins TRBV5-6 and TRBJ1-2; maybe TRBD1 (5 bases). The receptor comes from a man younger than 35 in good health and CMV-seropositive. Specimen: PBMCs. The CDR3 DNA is TGTGCCAGCAGTCTTGGGGCAGGGAGGAGAAACTATGGCTACACCTTC. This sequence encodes CASSLGAGRRNYGYTF.